This passage covers 9 T cell receptor beta chains from one sample sequenced in a study of T-cell memory formation after mild COVID-19. Each CDR3 protein gets one entry after TCRdb re-called the 5' RACE reads with MiXCR. The sample shows more than 250,000 distinct CDR3 sequences, around 15% of them seen only once. Sequencing was performed on PBMCs or a T cell subset sorted from them (not recorded which). The receptors stem from a man between 18 and 29 years old who had mild COVID-19 (a few samples of this study predate the infection). Cell type and time point are not known.

The rearrangement joins TRBV9 to TRBJ2-3, with TRBD2 matching 16 bases. With 5 bases clipped from V and 2 bases from J, the junction kept 5 bases outside the gene matches. The CDR3 consists of 17 residues. CDR1 is SGDLS and CDR2 is YYNGEE in the germline V gene. The CDR3 here is CASSGTSGGGTTDTQYF. The CDR3 DNA sequence: TGTGCCAGCAGTGGGACTAGCGGGGGGGGTACCACAGATACGCAGTATTTT.

This clonotype showed up just a few times. J is TRBJ2-3 and V is TRBV12-3 or TRBV12-4; 9 nucleotides agree with TRBD2. This CDR3 is 16 amino acids long. The V segment lost 1 base and the J segment 6 bases; nucleotides outside the gene matches: 8. The CDR3 region has the DNA TGTGCCAGCAGTTTAGTGGGTAGCGGGGGTTGGGATACGCAGTATTTT. Translating it yields CASSLVGSGGWDTQYF.

This clonotype was recorded at least ten times. The chain is built from TRBV29-1 and TRBJ2-3, with 7 bases identical to TRBD1. This CDR3 is built from 14 residues. Germline V gives CDR1 SQVTM, CDR2 ANQGSEA. Trimming took 7 bases from V and 1 from J; bases not matched to a gene: 8. This CDR3 is CSASLGGGTDTQYF. CDR3 in DNA: TGCAGCGCTAGTTTAGGGGGCGGCACAGATACGCAGTATTTT.

The chain recombines TRBV20-1 with TRBJ2-1; possibly TRBD2 for D (7 bases). Trimming removed 7 bases at V and 2 bases at J, with 15 bases between. This CDR3 spans 14 amino acids. Germline V lookup: CDR1 DFQATT, CDR2 SNEGSKA (reference sequence). The CDR3 loop reads CSVPSGDTYNEQFF. The CDR3 DNA reads as TGCAGTGTCCCAAGCGGGGACACCTACAATGAGCAGTTCTTC.

The chain combines TRBV12-3 or TRBV12-4 with TRBJ2-3; D might be TRBD1 (5 bases). Trimming stripped 3 bases from V and 7 bases from J, with 8 bases between. CDR3 length: 12 amino acids. CDR3 in amino acids: CASSFQGYTQYF. In nucleotides, the CDR3 is TGTGCCAGCAGTTTCCAGGGATATACGCAGTATTTT.

The table lists this clonotype with a few counts. This sequence joins TRBV7-3 and TRBJ1-1; D uncertain. V lost 4 bases and J lost 2, with 8 bases in between. The CDR3 loop spans 13 amino acids. Germline CDR1 SGHTA, CDR2 FQGTGA. The CDR3, as DNA: TGTGCCAGCAGCTCCGCAACTAACACTGAAGCTTTCTTT. Translation: CASSSATNTEAFF.

The rearrangement links TRBV27 to TRBJ1-2, with TRBD1 as a possible D gene (5 bases). Trimming took off 7 bases at V and 8 bases at J, with 14 bases between the two ends. CDR1 MNHEY and CDR2 SMNVEV come from the germline V gene (reference sequence). The CDR3 runs to 12 residues. The CDR3 nucleotides read TGTGCCAGCACCGGGGGGGTGGAAGGCTACACCTTC. It specifies CASTGGVEGYTF.

In its sample, this clonotype was seen a few times. The chain has TRBV4-1 and TRBJ2-1, with TRBD1 identical over 8 bases. V lost 7 bases to trimming and J lost 8 bases; unmatched junction nucleotides: 10. CDR3 length: 14 amino acids. Germline CDR1 MGHRA, CDR2 YSYEKL. The DNA for the CDR3 is TGCGCCAGCACCCCGATACCAGGGGGCGATGAGCAGTTCTTC. Amino acid sequence: CASTPIPGGDEQFF.

This clonotype was counted only a few times. CDR3 region: CSAGRVEGTEAFF. The CDR3, as DNA: TGCAGCGCCGGAAGAGTGGAAGGGACTGAAGCTTTCTTT. The chain carries TRBV29-1 and TRBJ1-1; D gene ambiguous. Trimming left V 7 bases short and J 5 bases short, with 17 bases between. The CDR3 contains 13 residues. CDR1 is SQVTM, CDR2 ANQGSEA, per germline. The whole variable domain, remainder taken from reference TRBV29-1 and TRBJ1-1, is SAVISQKPSRDICQRGTSLTIQCQVDSQVTMMFWYRQQPGQSLTLIATANQGSEATYESGFVIDKFPISRPNLTFSTLTVSNMSPEDSSIYLCSAGRVEGTEAFFGQGTRLTVV.